The rows below give T cell receptor beta chains drawn from one sample of a study of Graves' ophthalmopathy and Graves' hyperthyroidism. One entry per CDR3 protein results from TCRdb running MiXCR on the multiplex PCR reads. The repertoire holds over a million distinct CDR3 sequences, with 35% to 45% as singletons. Specimen: peripheral blood or thyroid tissue (not recorded which). The receptors shown here come from an adult man with Graves' hyperthyroidism. CDR3s include the opening cysteine and the closing phenylalanine or tryptophan. The D gene is left open where the match is weak. Some rows mark clone size as missing; the rest say once, few, many or name a class of expanded clone.

d_gene	j_gene	abundance	v_gene	CDR3nt	CDR3aa
NA	TRBJ2-2	NA	TRBV9	TGTGCCAGCAGCGGGGCGGGTACGAACACCGGGGAGCTGTTTTTT	CASSGAGTNTGELFF
TRBD1	TRBJ1-2	NA	TRBV7-2	TGTGCCAGCAGCCGGGACAGGGGGCGAAACTATGGCTACACCTTC	CASSRDRGRNYGYTF
NA	TRBJ1-6	NA	TRBV7-2	TGTGCCAGCAGCCGACTAACGGGCCGTTCACCCCTCCACTTT	CASSRLTGRSPLHF
NA	TRBJ2-3	NA	TRBV10-3	TGTGCCATAGGACTACCCACAGATACGCAGTATTTT	CAIGLPTDTQYF
TRBD2	TRBJ2-7	NA	TRBV10-3	TGTGCCAGCAGTTATACAACCGGGACTAGCGGGAGGACCTACGAGCAGTACTTC	CASSYTTGTSGRTYEQYF
NA	TRBJ2-5	NA	TRBV10-3	TGTGCCATCAGCGGGGACCGAGAGACCCAGTACTTC	CAISGDRETQYF
NA	TRBJ2-7	many	TRBV20-1	TGCAGTGCTAGAGATTTGGAATCCTACGAGCAGTACTTC	CSARDLESYEQYF
NA	TRBJ1-2	once	TRBV2	TGTGCCAGCAGCGGGGCGGGCTCCACCTTC	CASSGAGSTF
TRBD1	TRBJ1-5	NA	TRBV25-1	TGTGCCAGCAGTGAAGACGGGACAGGGGGTCAGCCCCAGCATTTT	CASSEDGTGGQPQHF
NA	TRBJ1-4	few	TRBV20-1	TGCAGTGCTACAAGAGAAACCAATGAAAAACTGTTTTTT	CSATRETNEKLFF
NA	TRBJ1-1	NA	TRBV25-1	TGTGCCAGCAGTGAGGGTACAGGGACGAACACTGAAGCTTTCTTT	CASSEGTGTNTEAFF
NA	TRBJ2-6	NA	TRBV7-9	TGTGCCAGCAGACAACTGTCAACAGGCCCCTCTGGGGCCAACGTCCTGACTTTC	CASRQLSTGPSGANVLTF
TRBD1	TRBJ2-7	NA	TRBV3-1	TGTGCCAGCAGCCGCATGCCGGGACAGGGGGCTTACGAGCAGTACTTC	CASSRMPGQGAYEQYF
NA	TRBJ1-2	many	TRBV4-2	TGTGCCAGCAGCCAAGATCAGGCGCGTGGTAGGGTGGATGGCTACACCTTC	CASSQDQARGRVDGYTF
NA	TRBJ1-2	few	TRBV6-5	TGTGCCAGCAGTTCCACGACAGATTTCTATGGCTACACCTTC	CASSSTTDFYGYTF
NA	TRBJ2-7	many	TRBV7-6	TGTGCCAGCAGCCCGAGACAGCCCTACGAGCAGTACTTC	CASSPRQPYEQYF
NA	TRBJ2-2	few	TRBV25-1	TGTGCCAGCAGTTACGTGGCAGGGTCCTCAAACACCGGGGAGCTGTTTTTT	CASSYVAGSSNTGELFF
NA	TRBJ1-1	many	TRBV29-1	TGCAGCGTTGATTTGCGGGGGGTGAACACTGAAGCTTTCTTT	CSVDLRGVNTEAFF
NA	TRBJ2-7	many	TRBV12-3/TRBV12-4	TGTGCCAGCAGCCCAACCGGCCGCTCCTACGAGCAGTACTTC	CASSPTGRSYEQYF
NA	TRBJ2-6	NA	TRBV29-1	TGCAGCGTTGAAGGGGGGGACGGGCGCCACTCTGGGGCCAACGTCCTGACTTTC	CSVEGGDGRHSGANVLTF
NA	TRBJ2-6	many	TRBV29-1	TGCAGCGTAAGTACAGGACCCTCTGGGGCCAACGTCCTGACTTTC	CSVSTGPSGANVLTF
TRBD1	TRBJ1-4	many	TRBV9	TGTGCCAGCAGCGTTTTGGACAGGGGTGAAAAACTGTTTTTT	CASSVLDRGEKLFF
NA	TRBJ2-2	few	TRBV7-3	TGTGCCAGCAGCCACGGACGGGACACCGGGGAGCTGTTTTTT	CASSHGRDTGELFF